The following is a T cell receptor beta chain sequence with its context. This sample was included in a study of T-cell reconstitution after alpha-beta-depleted transplantation in children. This CDR3 comprises 14 residues. The germline CDR1 and CDR2 sequences are MNHEY and SVGEGT. V was cut by 5 bases and J by 5 bases, with 16 bases left in between. It was with unique molecular identifiers that the TCRbeta library was prepared. A single record per CDR3 protein comes from TCRdb applying MiXCR to the PCR reads. The table records hundreds of thousands of distinct CDR3 sequences, approximately 32% of them present only once.

This chain uses TRBV6-2 or TRBV6-3 with TRBJ2-7; TRBD1 is a possible D gene (6 bases). Sequences were derived from PBMCs from the stem cell graft donor, sampled from the stem cell graft. The receptor's source is a human donor who donated a stem cell graft to a child with aplastic anemia. The CDR3, as DNA: TGTGCCAGCAGTCTCACTTCCCGGGACAACGAGCAGTACGTC. Protein sequence: CASSLTSRDNEQYV.